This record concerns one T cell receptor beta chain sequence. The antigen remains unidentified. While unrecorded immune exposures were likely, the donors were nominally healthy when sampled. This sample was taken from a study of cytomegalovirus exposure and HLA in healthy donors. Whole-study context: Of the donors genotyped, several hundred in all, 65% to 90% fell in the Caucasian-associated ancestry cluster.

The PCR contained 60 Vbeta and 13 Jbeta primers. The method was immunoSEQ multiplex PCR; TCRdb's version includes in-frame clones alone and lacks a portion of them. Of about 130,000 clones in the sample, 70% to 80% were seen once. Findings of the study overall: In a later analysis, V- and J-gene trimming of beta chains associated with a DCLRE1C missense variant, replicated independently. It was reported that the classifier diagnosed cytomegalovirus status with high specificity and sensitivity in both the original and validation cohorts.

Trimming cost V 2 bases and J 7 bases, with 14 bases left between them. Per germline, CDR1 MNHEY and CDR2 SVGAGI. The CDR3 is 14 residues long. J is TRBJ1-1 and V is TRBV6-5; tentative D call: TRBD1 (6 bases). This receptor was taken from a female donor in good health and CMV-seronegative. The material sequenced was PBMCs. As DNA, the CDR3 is TGTGCCAGCAGTTACAGTTACAGGGTAGATGAAGCTTTCTTT. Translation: CASSYSYRVDEAFF.